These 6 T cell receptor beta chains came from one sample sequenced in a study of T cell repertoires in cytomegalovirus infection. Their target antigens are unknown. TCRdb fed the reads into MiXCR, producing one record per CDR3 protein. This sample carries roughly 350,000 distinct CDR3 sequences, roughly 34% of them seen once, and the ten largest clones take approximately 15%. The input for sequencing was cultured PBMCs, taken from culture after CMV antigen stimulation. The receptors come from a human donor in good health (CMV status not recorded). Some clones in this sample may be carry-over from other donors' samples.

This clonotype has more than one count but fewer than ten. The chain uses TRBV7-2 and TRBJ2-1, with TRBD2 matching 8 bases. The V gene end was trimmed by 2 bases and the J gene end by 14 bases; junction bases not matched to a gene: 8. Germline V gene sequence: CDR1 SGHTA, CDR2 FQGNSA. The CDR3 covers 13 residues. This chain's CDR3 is CASSLYHSGTEFF. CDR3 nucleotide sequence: TGTGCCAGCAGCTTATACCATAGCGGGACCGAGTTCTTC.

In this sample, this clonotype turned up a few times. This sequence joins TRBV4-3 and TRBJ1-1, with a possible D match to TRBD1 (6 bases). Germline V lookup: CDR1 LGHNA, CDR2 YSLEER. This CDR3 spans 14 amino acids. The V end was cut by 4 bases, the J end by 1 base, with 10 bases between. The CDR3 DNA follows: TGCGCCAGCAGCCGGACAGCAAGGAACACTGAAGCTTTCTTT. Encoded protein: CASSRTARNTEAFF.

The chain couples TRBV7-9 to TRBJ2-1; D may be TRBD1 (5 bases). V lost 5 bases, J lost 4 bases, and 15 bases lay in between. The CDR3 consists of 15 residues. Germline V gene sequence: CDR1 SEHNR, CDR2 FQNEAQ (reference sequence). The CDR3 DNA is TGTGCCAGCAGCGAAGTTCGGACACGTTACAATGAGCAGTTCTTC. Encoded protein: CASSEVRTRYNEQFF.

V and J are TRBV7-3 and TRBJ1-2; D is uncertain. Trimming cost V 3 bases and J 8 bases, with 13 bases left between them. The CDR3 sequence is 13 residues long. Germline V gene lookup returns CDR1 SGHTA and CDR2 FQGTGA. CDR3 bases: TGTGCCAGCAGCTTGAGTTCTCCGGGGGGCTACACCTTC. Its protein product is CASSLSSPGGYTF.

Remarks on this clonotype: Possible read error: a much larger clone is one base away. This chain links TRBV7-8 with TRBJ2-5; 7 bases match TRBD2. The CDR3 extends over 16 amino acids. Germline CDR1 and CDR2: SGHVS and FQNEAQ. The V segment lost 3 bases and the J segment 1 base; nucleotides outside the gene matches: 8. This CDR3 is CASSFQWGEGQETQYF. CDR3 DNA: TGTGCCAGCAGCTTCCAGTGGGGGGAGGGCCAAGAGACCCAGTACTTC.

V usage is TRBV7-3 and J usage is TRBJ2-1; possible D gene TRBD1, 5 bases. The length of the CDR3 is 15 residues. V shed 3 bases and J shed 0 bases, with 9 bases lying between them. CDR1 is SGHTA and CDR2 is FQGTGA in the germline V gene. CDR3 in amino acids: CASSFDSVSYNEQFF. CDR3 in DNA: TGTGCCAGCAGCTTTGACAGCGTCTCCTACAATGAGCAGTTCTTC.